What follows is one T cell receptor beta chain and its context. Germline loops: CDR1 MDHEN, CDR2 SYDVKM. V was clipped by 5 bases and J by 7 bases, with 6 bases between them. The length of the CDR3 is 11 residues. This record belongs to a study of blood T cell repertoires in COVID-19. The overall study: In each case, the material was cDNA or gDNA derived from T cells, B-cell-depleted T cells, or PBMCs.

The study drew participants aged about 18 to 90 years from approximately 23 US areas. Donors were grouped by their self-reported clinical history. Under the authors' procedure: Amplification of reference gene primers was used by the study to estimate nucleated cell counts. The table came from immunoSEQ multiplex PCR; TCRdb's copy has only in-frame clones and leaves some out. Clonal size and the V and J genes are those of that table, whereas D and trimming came from the DNA. The repertoire holds some 300,000 clones, with around 89% as singletons. This sequence joins TRBV28 and TRBJ1-5, with D unclear. The sample consisted of PBMCs or T cells enriched from blood (not recorded which). The receptor was derived from a woman between 40 and 50 years old who had recovered from COVID-19. The chain's CDR3 is CASSRKQPQHF. CDR3 nucleotides: TGTGCCAGCAGTCGTAAACAGCCCCAGCATTTT.